Here is one T cell receptor beta chain with its context. Sequencing used immunoSEQ multiplex PCR; TCRdb keeps in-frame clones, though not all of them. Altogether 140,000 to 150,000 clones are present, approximately 88% being singletons, with the ten largest covering over 12%. These data originate in a study of T cell responses to AZD1222 COVID-19 vaccine. V lost 4 bases to trimming and J lost 5 bases, with 18 bases between them. Germline CDR1 reads ENHRY; CDR2 reads SYGVKD. The CDR3 totals 16 residues. The receptor comes from an adult in good health. This rearrangement joins TRBV10-3 to TRBJ1-5, with D uncertain. The sequencing here drew on peripheral blood, taken on day 0 of AZD1222 vaccination. In nucleotides, the CDR3 is TGTGCCATCAGTGCCGGGCCCGTCGGGGTGGATCAGCCCCAGCATTTT. This codes for CAISAGPVGVDQPQHF.